This record looks at one TCR beta chain sequence and its context. The record originates from a study of blood T cell repertoires in COVID-19. Across the whole study: Both acute and convalescent COVID-19 samples were obtained from the United States, Italy and Spain. From T cells, B-cell-depleted T cells, or PBMCs came the material, which was cDNA or gDNA.

Methods used by the authors: Scientists estimated how many nucleated cells there were by amplifying reference gene primers. The protocol was immunoSEQ multiplex PCR, while the TCRdb copy is restricted to in-frame clones and leaves out a portion. That table furnishes V, J and clone size, whereas the DNA furnished D and trimming. The data contain over 200,000 clones, 65% to 90% of them singletons. Assignments of participants to cohorts depended upon their own reported clinical history. Trimming pared 8 bases from V and 2 bases from J, leaving 23 bases between. The CDR3 consists of 17 residues. CDR1 is ENHRY, CDR2 SYGVKD, per germline.

The sample taken for sequencing was PBMCs or T cells enriched from blood (not recorded which). This clonotype was obtained from a man aged 18 to 30 who had recovered from COVID-19. This sequence joins TRBV10-3 and TRBJ2-3; D perhaps matches TRBD2 (6 bases). In nucleotides, the CDR3 is TGTGCCATCTCTTCGGGGGTCCCTCGGGGTCACACAGATACGCAGTATTTT. As protein: CAISSGVPRGHTDTQYF.